This T cell receptor beta chain was identified in a study of control samples from healthy donors and cancer patients. The data were produced by immunoSEQ multiplex PCR, yet TCRdb's version contains in-frame clones alone and is incomplete. Of 130,000 or so clones listed, more than 80% are singletons. The ends lost 4 bases at V and 5 bases at J; junction bases unmatched: 13. This CDR3 is built from 17 residues. The germline gives CDR1 SGHRS, CDR2 YFSETQ. The V gene is TRBV5-1, the J gene TRBJ2-7, with 12 bases that match TRBD2. The material sequenced was blood. This clonotype was sampled from a middle-aged man in good health. The CDR3 loop reads CASSVAGLAGKMDEQYF. The CDR3 DNA reads as TGCGCCAGCAGCGTGGCGGGACTAGCGGGTAAGATGGACGAGCAGTACTTC. Complete variable domain (other parts from reference TRBV5-1 and TRBJ2-7): KAGVTQTPRYLIKTRGQQVTLSCSPISGHRSVSWYQQTPGQGLQFLFEYFSETQRNKGNFPGRFSGRQFSNSRSEMNVSTLELGDSALYLCASSVAGLAGKMDEQYFGPGTRLTVT.